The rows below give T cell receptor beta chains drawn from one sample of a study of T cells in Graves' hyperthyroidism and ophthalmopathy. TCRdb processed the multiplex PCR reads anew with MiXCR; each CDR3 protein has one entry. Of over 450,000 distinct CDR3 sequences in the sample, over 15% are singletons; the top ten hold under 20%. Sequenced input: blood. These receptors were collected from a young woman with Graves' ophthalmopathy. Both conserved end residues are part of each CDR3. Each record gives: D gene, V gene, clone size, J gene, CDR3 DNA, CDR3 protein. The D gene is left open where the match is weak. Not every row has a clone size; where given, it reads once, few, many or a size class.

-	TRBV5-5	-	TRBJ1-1	TGTGCCAGCAGCCGGGGGGCGGGGACTGAAGCTTTCTTT	CASSRGAGTEAFF
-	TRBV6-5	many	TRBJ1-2	TGTGCCAGCAGTTACTTGGAGAACTATGGCTACACCTTC	CASSYLENYGYTF
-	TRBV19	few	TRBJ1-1	TGTGCCAGTCGAGTTTCAGGGACCACAATCACTGAAGCTTTCTTT	CASRVSGTTITEAFF
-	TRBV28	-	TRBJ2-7	TGTGCCAGCCGGGGTGCGGTTTCATCCTACGAGCAGTACTTC	CASRGAVSSYEQYF
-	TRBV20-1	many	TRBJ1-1	TGCAGTGCTAGAGATTTACAGGCTTCAGGGAACACTGAAGCTTTCTTT	CSARDLQASGNTEAFF
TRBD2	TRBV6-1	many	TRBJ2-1	TGTGCCAGCAGTCCTGGACTAGCGGCCCCTTCGGATGAGCAGTTCTTC	CASSPGLAAPSDEQFF
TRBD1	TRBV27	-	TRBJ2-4	TGTGCCAGCACCAGACAGGGTTTCGGTGGCAAAAACATTCAGTACTTC	CASTRQGFGGKNIQYF
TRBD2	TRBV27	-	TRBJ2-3	TGTGCCAGCAGTTTAAGGACTAGCGGGAGGACTAGCACAGATACGCAGTATTTT	CASSLRTSGRTSTDTQYF
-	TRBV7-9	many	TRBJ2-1	TGTGCCAGCAGCTTCAATGAGCAGTTCTTC	CASSFNEQFF
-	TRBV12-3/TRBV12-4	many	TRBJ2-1	TGTGCCAGCAGTCCCTTGCGGGGACCTAACTACAATGAGCAGTTCTTC	CASSPLRGPNYNEQFF
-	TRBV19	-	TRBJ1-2	TGTGCCAGTAGTATGTACAGGCAAAGTGGCTACACCTTC	CASSMYRQSGYTF
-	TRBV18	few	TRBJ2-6	TGTGCCACCCACAGAGTAGTAAACTCTGGGGCCAACGTCCTGACTTTC	CATHRVVNSGANVLTF
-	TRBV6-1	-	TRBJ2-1	TGTGCCAGCAGTGAAAGGAAGGGGGGAGCGGGAATCGGGTACAATGAGCAGTTCTTC	CASSERKGGAGIGYNEQFF
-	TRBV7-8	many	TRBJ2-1	TGTGCCAGCAGCTTGCGAACCACCTACAATGAGCAGTTCTTC	CASSLRTTYNEQFF
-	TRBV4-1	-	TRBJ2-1	TGCGCCAGCAGCCAAGTAGGTGAGCAGTTCTTC	CASSQVGEQFF
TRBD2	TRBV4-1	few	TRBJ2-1	TGCGCCAGCAGCCAAGAAGGCACTAGCGGGCCGGGGGATGAGCAGTTCTTC	CASSQEGTSGPGDEQFF
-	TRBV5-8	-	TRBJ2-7	TGTGCCAGCCAGGGCTTTACACGCGAGCAGTACTTC	CASQGFTREQYF
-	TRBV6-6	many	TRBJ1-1	TGTGCCAGCAGTTACGTCGGGGTGGGAACTGAAGCTTTCTTT	CASSYVGVGTEAFF
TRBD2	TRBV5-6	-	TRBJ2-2	TGTGCCAGCAGCACAGCGGGGGGCACGAGCACCGGGGAGCTGTTTTTT	CASSTAGGTSTGELFF
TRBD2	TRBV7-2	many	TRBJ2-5	TGTGCCAGCAGCACCCCGACTAGCGGGAGAGAGACCCAGTACTTC	CASSTPTSGRETQYF
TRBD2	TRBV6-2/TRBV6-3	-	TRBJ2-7	TGTGCCAGCAGTTACTCGCGGGGGGGGGGGGAGCAGTACTTC	CASSYSRGGGEQYF
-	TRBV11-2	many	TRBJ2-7	TGTGCCAGCAGCTTATCCGGGACTCCTACTTCCTACGAGCAGTACTTC	CASSLSGTPTSYEQYF
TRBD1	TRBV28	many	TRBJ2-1	TGTGCCAGCAGTTTAATAAGGACAGGGGTGTACAATGAGCAGTTCTTC	CASSLIRTGVYNEQFF
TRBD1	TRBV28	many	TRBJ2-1	TGTGCCAGCAGTACCCGGGACAGGGGGACCCCCCTACCATACAATGAGCAGTTCTTC	CASSTRDRGTPLPYNEQFF
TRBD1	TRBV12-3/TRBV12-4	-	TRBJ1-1	TGTGCCAGCAGTGCAGGGGGGTTGGACACTGAAGCTTTCTTT	CASSAGGLDTEAFF
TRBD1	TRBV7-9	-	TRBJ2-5	TGTGCCAGCAGCCCCTGGACAGGGGAGACCCAGTACTTC	CASSPWTGETQYF
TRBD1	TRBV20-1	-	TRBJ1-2	TGCAGTGCTAGAGATCTCACAGGGGTAAACTATGGCTACACCTTC	CSARDLTGVNYGYTF
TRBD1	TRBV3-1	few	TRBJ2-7	TGTGCCAGCAGCAACCGGACAGGGGCCCACGAGCAGTACTTC	CASSNRTGAHEQYF
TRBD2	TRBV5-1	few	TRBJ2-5	TGCGCCAGCAGCTTAATAGCGGGGAAGAAGACCCAGTACTTC	CASSLIAGKKTQYF